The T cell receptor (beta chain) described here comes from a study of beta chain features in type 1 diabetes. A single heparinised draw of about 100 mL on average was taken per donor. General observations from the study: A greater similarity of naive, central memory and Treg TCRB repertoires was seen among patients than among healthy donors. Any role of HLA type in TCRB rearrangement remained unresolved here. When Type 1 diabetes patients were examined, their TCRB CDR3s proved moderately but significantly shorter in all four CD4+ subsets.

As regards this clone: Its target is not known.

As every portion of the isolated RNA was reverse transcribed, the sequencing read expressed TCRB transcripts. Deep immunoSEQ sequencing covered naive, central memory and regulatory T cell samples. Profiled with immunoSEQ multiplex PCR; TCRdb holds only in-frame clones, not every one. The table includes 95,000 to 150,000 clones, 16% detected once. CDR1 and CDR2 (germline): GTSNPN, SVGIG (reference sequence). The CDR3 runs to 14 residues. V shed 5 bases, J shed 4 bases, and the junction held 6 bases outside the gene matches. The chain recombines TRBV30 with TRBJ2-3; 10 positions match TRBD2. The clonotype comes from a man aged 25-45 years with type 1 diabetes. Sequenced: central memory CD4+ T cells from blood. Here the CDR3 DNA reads TGTGCCTGGCGGGGACTAGCGAAGCCAGATACGCAGTATTTT. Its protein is CAWRGLAKPDTQYF.